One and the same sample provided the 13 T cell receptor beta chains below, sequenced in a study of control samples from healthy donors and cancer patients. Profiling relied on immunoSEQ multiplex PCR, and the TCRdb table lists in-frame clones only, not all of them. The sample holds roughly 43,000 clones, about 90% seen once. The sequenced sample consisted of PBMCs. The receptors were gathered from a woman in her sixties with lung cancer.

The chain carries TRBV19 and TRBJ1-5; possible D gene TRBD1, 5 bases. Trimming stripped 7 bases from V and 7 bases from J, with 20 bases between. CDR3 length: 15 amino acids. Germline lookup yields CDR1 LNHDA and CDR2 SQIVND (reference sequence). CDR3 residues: CASTHKTQEKQPQHF. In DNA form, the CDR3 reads TGTGCCAGTACCCACAAAACACAGGAAAAGCAGCCCCAGCATTTT.

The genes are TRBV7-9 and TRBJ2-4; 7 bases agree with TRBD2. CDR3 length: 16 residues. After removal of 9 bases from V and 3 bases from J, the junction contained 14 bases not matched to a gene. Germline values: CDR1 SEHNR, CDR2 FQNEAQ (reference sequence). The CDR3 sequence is CASALGAGVGKNIQYF. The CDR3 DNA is TGTGCCAGTGCCCTTGGGGCGGGAGTGGGCAAAAACATTCAGTACTTC.

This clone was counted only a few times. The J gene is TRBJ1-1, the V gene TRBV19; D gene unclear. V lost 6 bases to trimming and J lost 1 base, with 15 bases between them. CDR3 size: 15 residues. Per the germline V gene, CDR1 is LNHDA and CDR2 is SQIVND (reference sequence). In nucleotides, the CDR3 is TGTGCCAGTAGCCGTGGTGGGGTCCGGAACACTGAAGCTTTCTTT. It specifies CASSRGGVRNTEAFF.

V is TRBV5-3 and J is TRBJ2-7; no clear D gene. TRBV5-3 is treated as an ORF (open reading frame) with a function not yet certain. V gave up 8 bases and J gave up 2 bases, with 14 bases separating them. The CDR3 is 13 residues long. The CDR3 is CARVRHATYEQYF. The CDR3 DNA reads TGTGCCAGGGTCAGACACGCGACCTACGAGCAGTACTTC.

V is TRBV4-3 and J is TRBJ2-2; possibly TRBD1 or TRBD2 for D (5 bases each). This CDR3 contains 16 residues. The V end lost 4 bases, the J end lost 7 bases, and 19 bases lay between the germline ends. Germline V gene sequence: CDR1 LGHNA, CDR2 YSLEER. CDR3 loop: CASSRDVRVSDGELFF. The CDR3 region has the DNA TGCGCCAGCAGCCGGGACGTCAGGGTTTCTGACGGGGAGCTGTTTTTT.

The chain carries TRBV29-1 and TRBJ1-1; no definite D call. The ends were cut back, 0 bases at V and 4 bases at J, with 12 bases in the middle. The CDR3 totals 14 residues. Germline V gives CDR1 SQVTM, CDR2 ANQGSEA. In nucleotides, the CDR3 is TGCAGCGTTGAAGATTCAGTGGGGAGCACTGAAGCTTTCTTT. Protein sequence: CSVEDSVGSTEAFF.

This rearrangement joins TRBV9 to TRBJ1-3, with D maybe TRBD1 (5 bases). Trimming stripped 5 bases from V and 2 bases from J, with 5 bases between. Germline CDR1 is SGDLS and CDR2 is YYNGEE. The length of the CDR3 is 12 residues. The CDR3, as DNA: TGTGCCAGCAGGGGGCCTGGAAACACCATATATTTT. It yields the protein CASRGPGNTIYF.

This chain's CDR3 is CASSQPYEGQYEQYF. In DNA form, the CDR3 reads TGCGCCAGCAGCCAACCGTACGAGGGTCAGTACGAGCAGTACTTC. The rearrangement joins TRBV4-1 to TRBJ2-7, with D possibly matching TRBD2 (5 bases). V lost 2 bases to trimming and J lost 4 bases, with 15 bases between them. CDR3 length: 15 residues. Looked up from germline, CDR1 is MGHRA and CDR2 is YSYEKL.

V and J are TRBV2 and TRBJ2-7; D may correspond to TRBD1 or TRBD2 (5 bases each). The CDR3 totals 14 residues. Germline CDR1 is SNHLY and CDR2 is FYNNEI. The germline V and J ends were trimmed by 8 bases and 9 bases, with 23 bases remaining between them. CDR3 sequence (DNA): TGTGCCAGCGGGGGACGAGCACCCTGGCCGGGGCAGTACTTC. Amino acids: CASGGRAPWPGQYF.

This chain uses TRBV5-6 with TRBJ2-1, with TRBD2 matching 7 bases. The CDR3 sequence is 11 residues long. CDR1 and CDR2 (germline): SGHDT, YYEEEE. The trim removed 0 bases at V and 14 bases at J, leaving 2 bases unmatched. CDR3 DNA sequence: TGTGCCAGCAGCTTGGAGCGGGAAAAGTTCTTC. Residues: CASSLEREKFF.

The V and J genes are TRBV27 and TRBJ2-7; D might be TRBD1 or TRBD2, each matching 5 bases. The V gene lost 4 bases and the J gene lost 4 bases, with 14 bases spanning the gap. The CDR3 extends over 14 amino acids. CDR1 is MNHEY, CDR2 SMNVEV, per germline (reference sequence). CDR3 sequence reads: CASSYAGTAYEQYF. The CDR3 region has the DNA TGTGCCAGCAGTTACGCCGGGACCGCATACGAGCAGTACTTC.

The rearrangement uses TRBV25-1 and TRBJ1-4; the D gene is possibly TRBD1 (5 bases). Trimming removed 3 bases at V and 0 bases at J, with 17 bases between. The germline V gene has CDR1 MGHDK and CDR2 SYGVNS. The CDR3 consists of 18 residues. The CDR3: CASSDGIGTFPTNEKLFF. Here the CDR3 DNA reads TGTGCCAGCAGTGATGGTATTGGGACCTTCCCAACTAATGAAAAACTGTTTTTT. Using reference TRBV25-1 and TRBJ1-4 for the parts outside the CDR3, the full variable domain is EADIYQTPRYLVIGTGKKITLECSQTMGHDKMYWYQQDPGMELHLIHYSYGVNSTEKGDLSSESTVSRIRTEHFPLTLESARPSHTSQYLCASSDGIGTFPTNEKLFFGSGTQLSVL.

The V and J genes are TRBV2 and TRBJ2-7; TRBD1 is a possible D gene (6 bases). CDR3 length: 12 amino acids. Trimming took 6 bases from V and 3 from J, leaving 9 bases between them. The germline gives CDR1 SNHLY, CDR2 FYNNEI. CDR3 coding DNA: TGTGCCAGCAGATTGGACAGCTACGAGCAGTACTTC. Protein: CASRLDSYEQYF.